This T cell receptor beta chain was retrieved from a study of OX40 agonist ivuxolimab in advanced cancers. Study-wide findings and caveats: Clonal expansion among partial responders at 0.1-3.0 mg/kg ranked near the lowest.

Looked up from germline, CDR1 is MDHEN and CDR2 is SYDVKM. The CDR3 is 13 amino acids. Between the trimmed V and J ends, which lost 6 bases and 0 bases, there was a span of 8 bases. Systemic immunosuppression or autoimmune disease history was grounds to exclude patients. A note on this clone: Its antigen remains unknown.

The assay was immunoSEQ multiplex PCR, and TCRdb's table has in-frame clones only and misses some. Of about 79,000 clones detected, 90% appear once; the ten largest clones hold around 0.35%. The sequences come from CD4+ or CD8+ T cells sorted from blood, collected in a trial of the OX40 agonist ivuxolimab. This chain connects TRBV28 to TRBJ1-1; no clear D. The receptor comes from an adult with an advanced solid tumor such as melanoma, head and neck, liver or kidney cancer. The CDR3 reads CASRPPMNTEAFF. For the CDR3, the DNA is TGTGCCAGCAGACCTCCTATGAACACTGAAGCTTTCTTT. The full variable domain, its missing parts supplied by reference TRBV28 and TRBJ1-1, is DVKVTQSSRYLVKRTGEKVFLECVQDMDHENMFWYRQDPGLGLRLIYFSYDVKMKEKGDIPEGYSVSREKKERFSLILESASTNQTSMYLCASRPPMNTEAFFGQGTRLTVV.